The 22 T cell receptor beta chains presented below share a single source sample, sequenced in a study of post-analysis software for immune sequencing data. Points from the study as a whole: Controls had lower frequencies than patients of four or five TRBV segments, which included TRBV5-6, TRBV5-1 and TRBV20-1.

Each TCR beta cDNA library carried unique molecular identifiers. TCRdb re-called the PCR reads through MiXCR, storing one row per CDR3 protein. The repertoire holds over 700,000 distinct CDR3 sequences, with about 27% as singletons. No antigen is known for these receptors. Sequencing input: blood. All receptors come from a girl aged 5-17 years with multiple sclerosis.

The chain has TRBV27 and TRBJ1-1, with TRBD1 as a possible D gene (6 bases). V gave up 9 bases and J gave up 7 bases, with 15 bases separating them. Germline assignment: CDR1 MNHEY and CDR2 SMNVEV (reference sequence). This CDR3 contains 12 residues. The CDR3 DNA sequence: TGTGCCAGTAAGGAGGGGGGTAGTGAAGCTTTCTTT. Translating gives CASKEGGSEAFF.

The chain joins TRBV7-2 to TRBJ2-5; D is possibly TRBD1 (6 bases). The CDR3 sequence is 14 residues long. V was cut by 7 bases and J by 1 base, with 13 bases left in between. Germline-derived CDR1 and CDR2 are SGHTA and FQGNSA. CDR3 region: CASKLQGSQETQYF. The CDR3 DNA is TGTGCCAGCAAACTACAGGGTTCCCAAGAGACCCAGTACTTC.

This sequence joins TRBV5-1 and TRBJ1-4; D not resolved. Per germline, CDR1 SGHRS and CDR2 YFSETQ. The CDR3 has 15 residues. Between the trimmed V and J ends, which lost 4 bases and 4 bases, there was a span of 14 bases. The CDR3 DNA reads TGCGCCAGCAGCCTGAACAGAAACCGTAATGAAAAACTGTTTTTT. Translated: CASSLNRNRNEKLFF.

The chain combines TRBV14 with TRBJ2-4; no clear D gene. The germline gives CDR1 SGHDN, CDR2 FVKESK. The CDR3 totals 13 residues. V was clipped by 5 bases and J by 16 bases, with 21 bases between them. The CDR3 loop reads CASSYRGPAFLYF. In DNA form, the CDR3 reads TGTGCCAGCAGCTATCGAGGACCTGCCTTCTTATACTTC.

This clonotype showed up just once. The V gene is TRBV5-4, the J gene TRBJ2-7; D is perhaps TRBD1 (5 bases). Trimming took 3 bases from V and 6 from J, leaving 10 bases between them. This CDR3 spans 12 amino acids. Germline values: CDR1 SGHNT, CDR2 YYREEE (reference sequence). Here the CDR3 reads CASSYPQGEQYF. The CDR3 coding sequence is TGTGCCAGCAGCTACCCGCAGGGCGAGCAGTACTTC.

As concerns this clonotype: At one end, the junction sequence differs from germline, possibly due to a read error. This rearrangement joins TRBV5-1 to TRBJ2-6, with a possible D match to TRBD1 (6 bases). The CDR3 runs 17 residues. Germline values: CDR1 SGHRS, CDR2 YFSETQ. Here the CDR3 reads CASRHRDTSSGTNVLTF. The CDR3 nucleotides are TGCGCCAGCAGGCACCGGGACACTTCCTCTGGGACCAACGTCCTGACTTTC.

V is TRBV20-1 and J is TRBJ2-1; 10 bases line up with TRBD2. Germline lookup yields CDR1 DFQATT and CDR2 SNEGSKA (reference sequence). Germline trimming cut 1 base from V and 3 bases from J; bases unmatched to any gene: 9. This CDR3 is built from 17 residues. The CDR3, as DNA: TGCAGTGCTAGAGCCTGGCGTCAGCGGGGGGGCTACAATGAGCAGTTCTTC. Translation: CSARAWRQRGGYNEQFF.

The table lists this clonotype with a few counts. J is TRBJ1-2 and V is TRBV29-1, with 10 bases identical to TRBD1. The CDR3 is made up of 14 amino acids. V shed 4 bases, J shed 7 bases, and the junction held 9 bases outside the gene matches. Germline CDR1 reads SQVTM; CDR2 reads ANQGSEA. The CDR3 protein is CSVGAGQGVRGYTF. CDR3 sequence (DNA): TGCAGCGTTGGGGCCGGACAGGGGGTACGTGGCTACACCTTC.

This clonotype occurred a few times. CDR3 residues: CASSAPVLRGRAHEQFF. The CDR3, as DNA: TGTGCCAGCAGTGCGCCCGTCCTGCGCGGGAGGGCCCATGAGCAGTTCTTC. The genes are TRBV27 and TRBJ2-1, with 9 bases identical to TRBD2. CDR3 length: 17 residues. Germline assignment: CDR1 MNHEY and CDR2 SMNVEV (reference sequence). V was pared by 5 bases and J by 8 bases, with 16 bases of the junction left unmatched.

This clonotype was seen a few times. The rearrangement links TRBV27 to TRBJ2-7, with D possibly being TRBD1 (5 bases). Gene TRBJ2-5 matches the end of the DNA better, so the J call may be wrong. Germline V gene data show CDR1 as MNHEY and CDR2 as SMNVEV (reference sequence). This CDR3 contains 14 residues. In DNA form, the CDR3 reads TGTGCCAGCAGTTCCCCTTCGGCAGGGGAGACCCAGTACTTC. Amino acids: CASSSPSAGETQYF.

The chain is built from TRBV6-5 and TRBJ2-7; no clear D gene. V was clipped by 5 bases and J by 5 bases, with 16 bases between them. This CDR3 contains 14 residues. The germline V gene encodes CDR1 MNHEY and CDR2 SVGAGI. CDR3 bases: TGTGCCAGCAGTCTCGGAGTCGCATTGAACGAGCAGTACTTC. Translating it yields CASSLGVALNEQYF.

The chain employs TRBV6-2 or TRBV6-3 and TRBJ2-5; D tentatively fits TRBD1 or TRBD2 (6 bases each). V was clipped by 6 bases and J by 5 bases, with 13 bases between them. This CDR3 has 13 amino acids. Germline lookup yields CDR1 MNHEY and CDR2 SVGEGT. CDR3 loop: CASREGGGETQYF. CDR3 sequence (DNA): TGTGCCAGCAGAGAGGGGGGCGGGGAGACCCAGTACTTC.

A few counts support this clonotype. The chain joins TRBV20-1 to TRBJ2-6; weak D call: TRBD1 (5 bases). This CDR3 is built from 15 residues. Trimming removed 6 bases at V and 3 bases at J, with 15 bases between. Germline CDR1 DFQATT, CDR2 SNEGSKA (reference sequence). CDR3 bases: TGCAGTGCCGAGACCAGGGCTAGTGGGGCCAACGTCCTGACTTTC. Residues: CSAETRASGANVLTF.

In the case of this clonotype: Given a much more abundant clone one base away, this may be a read error. The chain combines TRBV9 with TRBJ1-2; D is unresolved. This CDR3 has 12 amino acids. The V and J ends lost 4 bases and 4 bases respectively, with 8 bases between them. Germline V gene lookup returns CDR1 SGDLS and CDR2 YYNGEE. In DNA, the CDR3 is TGTGCCAGCAGCTCCGACGGCTATGGCTACACCTTC. Translation gives CASSSDGYGYTF. Using reference TRBV9 and TRBJ1-2 for the parts outside the CDR3, the full variable domain is DSGVTQTPKHLITATGQRVTLRCSPRSGDLSVYWYQQSLDQGLQFLIQYYNGEERAKGNILERFSAQQFPDLHSELNLSSLELGDSALYFCASSSDGYGYTFGSGTRLTVV.

This chain joins TRBV20-1 and TRBJ2-1, with a possible D match to TRBD2 (5 bases). Germline values: CDR1 DFQATT, CDR2 SNEGSKA (reference sequence). Trimming pared 6 bases from V and 9 bases from J, leaving 24 bases between. CDR3 length: 15 amino acids. The CDR3, as DNA: TGCAGTGCCCCCACCACGGGAAATAGGTGTGGTGAGCAGTTCTTC. It translates to CSAPTTGNRCGEQFF.

This clonotype has just a few counts. The CDR3 loop is CASSSPTRGGETQYF. The DNA for the CDR3 is TGTGCCAGCAGCTCACCCACGAGGGGTGGAGAGACCCAGTACTTC. This chain connects TRBV13 to TRBJ2-5; D may match TRBD1 or TRBD2 (5 bases each). CDR1 and CDR2 (germline): PRHDT, FYEKMQ (reference sequence). V was trimmed by 4 bases and J by 4 bases, leaving 16 bases between them. The CDR3 contains 15 residues.

This clonotype was observed a few times. V gene TRBV9 combines with J gene TRBJ2-2, with D possibly called TRBD1 or TRBD2 (7 bases each). From germline, CDR1 is SGDLS and CDR2 YYNGEE. CDR3 length: 15 residues. The ends were cut back, 3 bases at V and 3 bases at J, with 12 bases in the middle. For the CDR3, the DNA is TGTGCCAGCAGCGCACAGGGGAGGGACACCGGGGAGCTGTTTTTT. Encoded protein: CASSAQGRDTGELFF.

The rearrangement links TRBV6-1 to TRBJ1-2; TRBD1 might be the D (5 bases). V was shortened by 6 bases and J by 7 bases, with 12 bases between the two germline ends. Germline V lookup: CDR1 MNHNS, CDR2 SASEGT. CDR3 size: 12 residues. The CDR3 nucleotides are TGTGCCAGCAGGGACACCTTCGGTGGCTACACCTTC. It encodes CASRDTFGGYTF.

The chain combines TRBV29-1 with TRBJ2-3, with 11 bases identical to TRBD2. The CDR3 totals 16 residues. Germline trimming cut 4 bases from V and 11 bases from J; bases unmatched to any gene: 17. Per germline, CDR1 SQVTM and CDR2 ANQGSEA. Here the CDR3 reads CSVAGWLAGGILGQYF. CDR3 bases: TGCAGCGTTGCCGGTTGGCTAGCGGGAGGTATACTGGGGCAGTATTTT.

V is TRBV9 and J is TRBJ1-6, with TRBD1 as a possible D gene (5 bases). There are 14 residues in the CDR3. The V end was cut by 3 bases, the J end by 4 bases, with 8 bases between. The germline gives CDR1 SGDLS, CDR2 YYNGEE. Here the CDR3 DNA reads TGTGCCAGCAGCGGGGACCAGTATAATTCACCCCTCCACTTT. It is translated as CASSGDQYNSPLHF. The full variable domain, in which reference TRBV9 and TRBJ1-6 provide the parts outside the CDR3, is DSGVTQTPKHLITATGQRVTLRCSPRSGDLSVYWYQQSLDQGLQFLIQYYNGEERAKGNILERFSAQQFPDLHSELNLSSLELGDSALYFCASSGDQYNSPLHFGNGTRLTVT.

This clonotype was detected a few times. This chain connects TRBV5-1 to TRBJ2-7, with 9 nucleotides matching TRBD1. CDR3 size: 15 residues. Germline lookup yields CDR1 SGHRS and CDR2 YFSETQ. V gave up 4 bases and J gave up 0 bases; unmatched junction bases: 5. The CDR3 DNA reads TGCGCCAGCAGCGAGAGGACAGGGGACTCCTACGAGCAGTACTTC. Protein product: CASSERTGDSYEQYF.

The V call is TRBV6-2 or TRBV6-3, the J call TRBJ2-1; tentatively, D is TRBD1 or TRBD2 (6 bases each). CDR3 size: 14 residues. Germline assignment: CDR1 MNHEY and CDR2 SVGEGT. V shed 7 bases and J shed 8 bases, with 18 bases lying between them. For the CDR3, the DNA is TGTGCCAGCACCGAGGGGGGTTTAAGCGATGAGCAGTTCTTC. Amino acids: CASTEGGLSDEQFF.